These 18 T cell receptor beta chains were sequenced from one sample in a study of human T cells and chemical hapten exposure. Stated time point: patch test 2, 6 weeks after DPC sensitization. Documented treatment: therapeutic diphenylcyclopropenone sensitization with weekly scalp DPC. One entry per CDR3 protein, called by TCRdb with MiXCR from the RACE reads. The sample holds 330,000 or so distinct CDR3 sequences, about 6% seen once. The source material was whole blood, sampled in connection with sensitization to the hapten diphenylcyclopropenone (DPC). Source of these receptors: a woman under 30 with alopecia areata. Some clones in this sample may be carry-over from other donors' samples.

The chain links TRBV12-3 or TRBV12-4 to TRBJ1-4; D possibly corresponds to TRBD1 (5 bases). V lost 5 bases to trimming and J lost 4 bases, with 11 bases between them. The CDR3 is 14 amino acids. For the CDR3, the DNA is TGTGCCAGCAGTGTGGGGGTCTATAATGAAAAACTGTTTTTT. It codes for CASSVGVYNEKLFF.

This clonotype has ten or more counts. V gene TRBV6-5 combines with J gene TRBJ1-1, with a possible D match to TRBD1 (5 bases). The V gene lost 2 bases and the J gene lost 0 bases, with 10 bases spanning the gap. Germline V gene data show CDR1 as MNHEY and CDR2 as SVGAGI. The length of the CDR3 is 15 residues. The CDR3 loop is CASSYTGLLNTEAFF. The CDR3 region has the DNA TGTGCCAGCAGTTACACGGGGCTGTTGAACACTGAAGCTTTCTTT.

The J gene is TRBJ1-1, the V gene TRBV10-3, with a tentative D call TRBD1 (5 bases). This CDR3 is built from 12 residues. CDR1 is ENHRY and CDR2 is SYGVKD in the germline V gene. Trimming took 3 bases from V and 8 from J, leaving 10 bases between them. DNA for the CDR3: TGTGCCATCAGTGATGGGGCCACAGAAGCTTTCTTT. Its protein is CAISDGATEAFF.

The chain uses TRBV6-2 or TRBV6-3 and TRBJ2-2; possible D gene TRBD2, 6 bases. The CDR3 covers 17 residues. V shed 4 bases and J shed 3 bases, with 18 bases lying between them. Germline V lookup: CDR1 MNHEY, CDR2 SVGEGT. CDR3 protein: CASSLSDSAGYTGELFF. CDR3 nucleotides: TGTGCCAGCAGTTTATCAGACTCAGCGGGTTACACCGGGGAGCTGTTTTTT.

This clonotype was detected a few times. The V gene is TRBV14, the J gene TRBJ1-1; no firm D call. The CDR3 length is 13 residues. Germline V gene data show CDR1 as SGHDN and CDR2 as FVKESK. V gave up 1 base and J gave up 1 base, with 4 bases separating them. For the CDR3, the DNA is TGTGCCAGCAGCCAAGCCGAGAACACTGAAGCTTTCTTT. Translating it yields CASSQAENTEAFF.

The chain carries TRBV12-5 and TRBJ2-5, with D possibly matching TRBD2 (5 bases). V was clipped by 3 bases and J by 8 bases, with 13 bases between them. The CDR3 length is 13 residues. Germline V lookup: CDR1 LGHNT, CDR2 FRNRAP. CDR3 amino acids: CASGLGSSATQYF. The DNA of the CDR3 is TGTGCTAGTGGTTTAGGGAGCTCGGCCACCCAGTACTTC. Full variable domain (rest looked up from reference TRBV12-5 and TRBJ2-5): DARVTQTPRHKVTEMGQEVTMRCQPILGHNTVFWYRQTMMQGLELLAYFRNRAPLDDSGMPKDRFSAEMPDATLATLKIQPSEPRDSAVYFCASGLGSSATQYFGPGTRLLVL.

This sequence joins TRBV3-1 and TRBJ2-2; 7 bases align to TRBD1. Germline CDR1 reads LGHDT; CDR2 reads YNNKEL (reference sequence). V lost 2 bases to trimming and J lost 6 bases; unmatched junction nucleotides: 0. This CDR3 spans 13 amino acids. CDR3 in amino acids: CASSQQGAGELFF. CDR3 nucleotide sequence: TGTGCCAGCAGCCAACAGGGGGCCGGGGAGCTGTTTTTT.

This clonotype has a count of ten or more. This rearrangement joins TRBV5-5 to TRBJ2-1; 7 bases fit TRBD2. The trim removed 4 bases at V and 3 bases at J, leaving 7 bases unmatched. There are 15 residues in the CDR3. Germline assignment: CDR1 SGHKS and CDR2 YYEKEE (reference sequence). The chain's CDR3 is CASSPYSGDYNEQFF. The CDR3 nucleotides are TGTGCCAGCAGCCCGTACAGCGGGGACTACAATGAGCAGTTCTTC.

This clonotype was picked up many times. The chain uses TRBV4-3 and TRBJ1-2, with D uncertain. The length of the CDR3 is 13 residues. V was shortened by 3 bases and J by 8 bases, with 13 bases between the two germline ends. Germline V CDR1 and CDR2: LGHNA, YSLEER. In DNA, the CDR3 is TGCGCCAGCAGCCAGGATAGGGCGGGAGGCTACACCTTC. Its translation is CASSQDRAGGYTF.

This clonotype was seen a few times. This sequence joins TRBV18 and TRBJ1-2; TRBD1 might be the D (5 bases). Germline assignment: CDR1 KGHSH and CDR2 LQKENI. This CDR3 has 15 residues. V lost 5 bases and J 0 bases, leaving 13 bases between the germline ends. CDR3 sequence: CASSTSGTANYGYTF. The DNA for the CDR3 is TGTGCCAGCTCAACGTCCGGGACTGCTAACTATGGCTACACCTTC.

This clonotype was counted a few times. The genes are TRBV6-5 and TRBJ2-1; the match to TRBD1 covers 7 bases. Germline assignment: CDR1 MNHEY and CDR2 SVGAGI. This CDR3 comprises 16 residues. V lost 4 bases and J lost 2; bases outside the gene matches: 8. The chain's CDR3 is CASSLGTDSTYNEQFF. Here the CDR3 DNA reads TGTGCCAGCAGTTTGGGGACAGACTCTACCTACAATGAGCAGTTCTTC.

This clonotype was picked up many times. The CDR3 nucleotides read TGTGCCAGCAGTTTAAATCAGGGACAACAGCCCCAGCATTTT. Its translation: CASSLNQGQQPQHF. The chain carries TRBV28 and TRBJ1-5; perhaps TRBD1 as D (6 bases). The CDR3 is 14 amino acids. The ends were cut back, 2 bases at V and 7 bases at J, with 12 bases in the middle. Looked up from germline, CDR1 is MDHEN and CDR2 is SYDVKM.

At least ten counts were recorded for this clonotype. This chain links TRBV14 with TRBJ1-5, with D maybe TRBD1 (6 bases). With 0 bases removed from V and 6 bases from J, the gap between germline ends came to 15 bases. This CDR3 has 16 amino acids. Looked up from germline, CDR1 is SGHDN and CDR2 is FVKESK. The CDR3 coding sequence is TGTGCCAGCAGCCAAGAAACGAGTCAGGGGAGTCAGCCCCAGCATTTT. Protein product: CASSQETSQGSQPQHF.

V is TRBV4-3 and J is TRBJ2-3; tentative D call: TRBD2 (7 bases). This CDR3 is 16 amino acids long. Germline V gene lookup returns CDR1 LGHNA and CDR2 YSLEER. Trimming took 4 bases from V and 1 from J, leaving 15 bases between them. The CDR3 region has the DNA TGCGCCAGCAGCCTTTCCGGGCGGGGGCGCACAGATACGCAGTATTTT. Residues: CASSLSGRGRTDTQYF.

This clonotype was seen repeatedly, ten times or more. This sequence joins TRBV18 and TRBJ2-2; D is perhaps TRBD1 (5 bases). The CDR3 length is 15 residues. Trimming removed 3 bases from V and 2 bases from J, with 10 bases in between. CDR1 and CDR2 from the germline V gene are KGHSH and LQKENI. CDR3 nucleotides: TGTGCCAGCTCACCCCGCGACAGAAACACCGGGGAGCTGTTTTTT. It encodes CASSPRDRNTGELFF.

The chain links TRBV6-1 to TRBJ2-5; D possibly matches TRBD1 or TRBD2 (5 bases each). The germline CDR1 and CDR2 sequences are MNHNS and SASEGT. CDR3 size: 16 residues. V lost 2 bases and J 9 bases, leaving 22 bases between the germline ends. CDR3 loop: CASSERSGMGLGAQYF. The CDR3 region has the DNA TGTGCCAGCAGTGAAAGGTCCGGCATGGGATTGGGGGCCCAGTACTTC.

This clonotype was counted at least ten times. J is TRBJ1-4 and V is TRBV4-2, with D uncertain. CDR1 LGHNA and CDR2 YNFKEQ come from the germline V gene. The CDR3 runs to 15 residues. Deletions cut 4 bases from V and 0 bases from J, with 9 bases between. DNA for the CDR3: TGTGCCAGCAGCCCCTCAGTTTCAACTAATGAAAAACTGTTTTTT. It yields the protein CASSPSVSTNEKLFF.

This clonotype was counted a few times. The V call is TRBV2, the J call TRBJ1-6, with D tentatively TRBD1 (6 bases). This CDR3 comprises 13 residues. V gave up 7 bases and J gave up 8 bases, with 12 bases separating them. Germline V CDR1 and CDR2: SNHLY, FYNNEI. CDR3 sequence: CASTDSRDSPLHF. The DNA for the CDR3 is TGTGCCAGCACGGACAGCAGAGATTCACCCCTCCACTTT.